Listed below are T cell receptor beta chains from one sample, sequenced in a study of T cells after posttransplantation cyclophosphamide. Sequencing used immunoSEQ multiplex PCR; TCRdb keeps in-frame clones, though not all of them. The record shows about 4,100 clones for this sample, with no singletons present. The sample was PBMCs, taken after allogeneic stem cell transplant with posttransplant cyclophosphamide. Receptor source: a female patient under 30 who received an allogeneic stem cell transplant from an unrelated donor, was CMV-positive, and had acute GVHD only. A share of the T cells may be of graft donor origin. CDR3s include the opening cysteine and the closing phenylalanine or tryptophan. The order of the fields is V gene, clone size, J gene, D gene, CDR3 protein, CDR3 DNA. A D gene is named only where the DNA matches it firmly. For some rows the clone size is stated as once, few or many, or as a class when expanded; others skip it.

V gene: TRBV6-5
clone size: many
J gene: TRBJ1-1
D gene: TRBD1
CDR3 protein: CASSYSDRRTEAFF
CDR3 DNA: TGTGCCAGCAGTTACTCGGACAGGCGAACCGAAGCTTTCTTT

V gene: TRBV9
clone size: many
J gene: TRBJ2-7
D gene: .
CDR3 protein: CASSVAPGGSYYEQYF
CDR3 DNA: TGTGCCAGCAGCGTAGCCCCTGGAGGGAGTTACTACGAGCAGTACTTC

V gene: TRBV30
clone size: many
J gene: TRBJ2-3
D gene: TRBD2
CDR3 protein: CAWRKAGGGDTQYF
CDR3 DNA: TGTGCCTGGAGAAAAGCGGGAGGAGGGGATACGCAGTATTTT

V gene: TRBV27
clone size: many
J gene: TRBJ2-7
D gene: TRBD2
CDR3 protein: CASSILAGNEQYF
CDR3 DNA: TGTGCCAGCAGTATACTAGCGGGAAACGAGCAGTACTTC

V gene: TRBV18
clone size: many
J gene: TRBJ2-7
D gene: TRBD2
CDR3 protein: CASSPPGLAGIYEQYF
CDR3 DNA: TGTGCCAGCTCACCACCGGGACTAGCGGGAATTTACGAGCAGTACTTC

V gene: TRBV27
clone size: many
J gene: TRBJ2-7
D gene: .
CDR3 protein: CASSLGAGYLSYEQYF
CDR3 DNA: TGTGCCAGCAGTTTAGGAGCGGGTTACCTTTCCTACGAGCAGTACTTC

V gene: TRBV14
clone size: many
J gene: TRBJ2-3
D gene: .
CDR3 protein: CASSRLLASTDTQYF
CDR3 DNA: TGTGCCAGCAGCCGGTTGCTAGCGAGCACAGATACGCAGTATTTT

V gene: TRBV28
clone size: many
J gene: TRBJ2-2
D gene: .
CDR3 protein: CASSLAGAGGELFF
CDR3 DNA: TGTGCCAGCAGTTTAGCGGGGGCCGGCGGGGAGCTGTTTTTT

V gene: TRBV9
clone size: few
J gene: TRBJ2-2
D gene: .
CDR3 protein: CASSVVPDSGTGELFF
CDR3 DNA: TGTGCCAGCAGCGTAGTACCTGATAGCGGCACCGGGGAGCTGTTTTTT

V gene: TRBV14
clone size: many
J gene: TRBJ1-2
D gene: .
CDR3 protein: CASSQDIVSYGYTF
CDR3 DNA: TGTGCCAGCAGCCAAGATATCGTCAGCTATGGCTACACCTTC

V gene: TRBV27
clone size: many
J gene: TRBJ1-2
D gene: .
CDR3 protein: CASSFQGNGYTF
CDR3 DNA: TGTGCCAGCAGTTTTCAGGGAAATGGCTACACCTTC

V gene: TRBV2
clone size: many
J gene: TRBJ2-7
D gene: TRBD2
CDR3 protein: CASTWEGLSDEQYF
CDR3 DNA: TGTGCCAGCACCTGGGAGGGTTTAAGTGACGAGCAGTACTTC

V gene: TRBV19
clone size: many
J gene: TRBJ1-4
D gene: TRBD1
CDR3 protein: CASSSQGATNEKLFF
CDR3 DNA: TGTGCCAGTAGTTCCCAGGGGGCGACTAATGAAAAACTGTTTTTT

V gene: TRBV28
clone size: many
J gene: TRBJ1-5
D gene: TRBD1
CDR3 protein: CASRDRGQLNQPQHF
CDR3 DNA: TGTGCCAGCAGGGACAGGGGACAGCTCAATCAGCCCCAGCATTTT

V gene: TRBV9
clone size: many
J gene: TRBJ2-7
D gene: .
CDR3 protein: CASSVGGLASYEQYF
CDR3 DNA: TGTGCCAGCAGCGTGGGGGGGCTAGCTTCCTACGAGCAGTACTTC

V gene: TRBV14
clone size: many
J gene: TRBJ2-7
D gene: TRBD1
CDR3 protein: CASSQERGQERYEQYF
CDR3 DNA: TGTGCCAGCAGCCAAGAAAGGGGACAGGAGAGATACGAGCAGTACTTC

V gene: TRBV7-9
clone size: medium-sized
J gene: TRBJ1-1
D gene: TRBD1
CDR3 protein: CASSPSGTGGETEAFF
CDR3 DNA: TGTGCCAGCAGCCCCTCCGGGACAGGGGGGGAGACTGAAGCTTTCTTT

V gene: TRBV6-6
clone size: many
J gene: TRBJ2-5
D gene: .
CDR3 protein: CASSPLGFGLQETQYF
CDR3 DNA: TGTGCCAGCAGTCCACTGGGGTTCGGACTCCAAGAGACCCAGTACTTC

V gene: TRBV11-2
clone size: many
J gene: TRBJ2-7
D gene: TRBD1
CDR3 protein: CASSFDRADTYEQYF
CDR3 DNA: TGTGCCAGCAGCTTCGACAGGGCGGATACTTACGAGCAGTACTTC

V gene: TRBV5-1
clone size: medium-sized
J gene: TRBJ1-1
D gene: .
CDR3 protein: CASSPTTGIMAEAFF
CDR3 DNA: TGCGCCAGCAGCCCGACGACAGGTATAATGGCTGAAGCTTTCTTT

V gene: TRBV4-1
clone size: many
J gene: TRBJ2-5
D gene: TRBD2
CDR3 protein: CASSQPSGLAKETQYF
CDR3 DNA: TGCGCCAGCAGCCAACCTTCCGGACTAGCGAAAGAGACCCAGTACTTC

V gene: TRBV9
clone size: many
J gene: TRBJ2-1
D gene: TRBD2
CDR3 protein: CASSVIAGGLDEQFF
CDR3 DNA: TGTGCCAGCAGCGTAATCGCGGGAGGGTTGGATGAGCAGTTCTTC

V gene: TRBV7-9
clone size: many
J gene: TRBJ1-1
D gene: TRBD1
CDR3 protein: CASSSLTGAYEAFF
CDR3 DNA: TGTGCCAGCAGCTCACTGACAGGGGCTTATGAAGCTTTCTTT

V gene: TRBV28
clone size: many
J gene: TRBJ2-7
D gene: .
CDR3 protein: CASSNPQDRSHGQQTYEQYF
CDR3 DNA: TGTGCCAGCAGTAACCCCCAAGACAGGTCCCACGGCCAACAGACCTACGAGCAGTACTTC

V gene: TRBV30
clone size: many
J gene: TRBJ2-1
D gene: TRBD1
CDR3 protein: CAWSFRDRYDNEQFF
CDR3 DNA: TGTGCCTGGAGTTTCCGGGACAGGTACGACAATGAGCAGTTCTTC

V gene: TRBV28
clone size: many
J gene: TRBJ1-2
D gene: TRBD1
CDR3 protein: CATNLPQRTGRGHGYTF
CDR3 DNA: TGTGCCACCAACCTCCCCCAAAGGACAGGGCGGGGCCATGGCTACACCTTC

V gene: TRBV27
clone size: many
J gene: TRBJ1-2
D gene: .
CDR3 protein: CASSLRWGRTDGYTF
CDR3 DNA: TGTGCCAGCAGTTTACGTTGGGGCCGGACAGATGGCTACACCTTC

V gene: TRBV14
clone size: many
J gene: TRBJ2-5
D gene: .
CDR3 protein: CASSQDPLATRLIQETQYF
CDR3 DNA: TGTGCCAGCAGCCAAGATCCTTTAGCCACCCGCCTGATACAAGAGACCCAGTACTTC

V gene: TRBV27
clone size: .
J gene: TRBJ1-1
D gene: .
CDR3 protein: CASSLEGRGTEAFF
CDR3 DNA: TGTGCCAGCAGTTTAGAGGGCAGAGGGACTGAAGCTTTCTTT

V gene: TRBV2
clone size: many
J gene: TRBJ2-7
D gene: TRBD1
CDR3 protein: CASSESRDSLYEQYF
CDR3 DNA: TGTGCCAGCAGTGAATCCCGGGACAGTCTCTACGAGCAGTACTTC

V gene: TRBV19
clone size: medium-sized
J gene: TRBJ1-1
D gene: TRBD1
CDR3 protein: CASTDRGNTEAFF
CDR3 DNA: TGTGCCAGCACCGACAGGGGAAACACTGAAGCTTTCTTT

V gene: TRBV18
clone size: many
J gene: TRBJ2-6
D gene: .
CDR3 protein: CASSPDSGANVLTF
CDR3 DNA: TGTGCCAGCTCACCGGACAGTGGGGCCAACGTCCTGACTTTC

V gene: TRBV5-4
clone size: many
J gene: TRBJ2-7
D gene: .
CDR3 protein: CASSLAQGPDEQYF
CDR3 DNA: TGTGCCAGCAGCTTGGCACAGGGCCCAGACGAGCAGTACTTC

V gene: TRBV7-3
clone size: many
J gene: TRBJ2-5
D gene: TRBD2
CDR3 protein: CASSSWGGETQYF
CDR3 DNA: TGTGCCAGCAGCTCCTGGGGGGGAGAGACCCAGTACTTC

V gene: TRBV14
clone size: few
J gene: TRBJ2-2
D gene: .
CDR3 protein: CASSQDREAELFF
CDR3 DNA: TGTGCCAGCAGCCAAGATCGGGAAGCGGAGCTGTTTTTT

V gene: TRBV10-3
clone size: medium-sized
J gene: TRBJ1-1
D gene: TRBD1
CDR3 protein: CAIRRGQVNTEAFF
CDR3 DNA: TGTGCCATCAGGAGGGGGCAGGTGAACACTGAAGCTTTCTTT

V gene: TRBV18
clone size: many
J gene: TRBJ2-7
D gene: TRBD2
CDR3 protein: CASSPPGLAGGLSSYEQYF
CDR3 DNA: TGTGCCAGCTCACCACCGGGACTAGCGGGAGGGCTCAGCTCCTACGAGCAGTACTTC

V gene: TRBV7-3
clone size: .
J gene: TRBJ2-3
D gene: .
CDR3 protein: CASSFPGHNTDTQYF
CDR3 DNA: TGTGCCAGCAGCTTTCCTGGCCATAACACAGATACGCAGTATTTT

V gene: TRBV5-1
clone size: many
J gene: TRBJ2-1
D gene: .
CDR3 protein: CASSPGGRGQFF
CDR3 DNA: TGCGCCAGCAGCCCCGGTGGACGGGGGCAGTTCTTC

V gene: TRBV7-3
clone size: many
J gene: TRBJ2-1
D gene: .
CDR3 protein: CASSWDSGVEQFF
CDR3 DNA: TGTGCCAGCAGCTGGGATTCGGGGGTTGAGCAGTTCTTC

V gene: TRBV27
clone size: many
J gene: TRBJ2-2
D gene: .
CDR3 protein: CASSSGSVGELFF
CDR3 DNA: TGTGCCAGCAGTTCCGGGAGTGTCGGGGAGCTGTTTTTT

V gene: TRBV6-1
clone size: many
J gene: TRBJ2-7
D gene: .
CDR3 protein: CASSEIAVSYEQYF
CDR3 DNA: TGTGCCAGCAGTGAAATAGCGGTATCCTACGAGCAGTACTTC

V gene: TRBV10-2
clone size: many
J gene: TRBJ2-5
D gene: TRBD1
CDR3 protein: CASGRDRGETQYF
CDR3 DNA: TGCGCCAGCGGCCGGGACAGGGGGGAGACCCAGTACTTC

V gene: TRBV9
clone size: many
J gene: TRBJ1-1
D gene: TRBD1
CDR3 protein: CASTVGGKTEAFF
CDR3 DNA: TGTGCCAGCACGGTAGGGGGCAAAACTGAAGCTTTCTTT